This TCR beta chain is drawn from a study of shared clonotypes between healthy human individuals. Donors comprised only Caucasian adults living in Nashville, Tennessee. The material for each subset, its genomic DNA, was split evenly across several immunoSEQ plates. Using immunoSEQ multiplex PCR, the repertoire was profiled, and TCRdb retains in-frame clones only, with some absent. The sample consists of about 2.4 million clones, roughly 92% of them appearing once. Trimming stripped 2 bases from V and 0 bases from J, with 10 bases between. Germline values: CDR1 MDHEN, CDR2 SYDVKM. The CDR3 sequence is 15 residues long.

V gene TRBV28 combines with J gene TRBJ1-1; D unresolved. Specimen: naive CD4+ T cells sorted from blood. Subset noted: CD45RA+ positively selected. The TCR comes from a man aged 18 to 35 in good health. The CDR3 loop is CASSLKRVVNTEAFF. For the CDR3, the DNA is TGTGCCAGCAGTTTAAAAAGGGTAGTGAACACTGAAGCTTTCTTT.